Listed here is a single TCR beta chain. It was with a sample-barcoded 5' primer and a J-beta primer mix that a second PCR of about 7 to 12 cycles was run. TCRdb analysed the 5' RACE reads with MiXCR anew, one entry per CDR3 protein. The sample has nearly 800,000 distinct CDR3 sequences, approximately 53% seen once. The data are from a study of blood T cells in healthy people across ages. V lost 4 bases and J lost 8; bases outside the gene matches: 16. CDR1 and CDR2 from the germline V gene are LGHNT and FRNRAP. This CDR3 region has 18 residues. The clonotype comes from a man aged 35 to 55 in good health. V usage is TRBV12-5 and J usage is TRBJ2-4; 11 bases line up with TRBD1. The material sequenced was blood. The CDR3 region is CASGSQGQGAFGVDIQYF. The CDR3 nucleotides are TGTGCTAGTGGTTCCCAAGGACAGGGGGCGTTCGGCGTCGACATTCAGTACTTC.